The clone carrying this T cell receptor (beta chain) has a single count. The data were obtained in a study of control samples from healthy donors and cancer patients. TCRdb keeps only in-frame clones here, not all; method: immunoSEQ multiplex PCR. The sample includes 130,000 to 150,000 clones, less than 90% of them seen just once. The receptor's source is a woman aged 30 to 39 in good health. Specimen: blood.

CDR3 DNA sequence: TGTGCCAGCAGCTCCTCCGGGACAGTCGAAGCTTTCTTT. Translating it yields CASSSSGTVEAFF. This sequence joins TRBV2 and TRBJ1-1, with TRBD1 matching 7 bases. V shed 6 bases and J 8 bases; nucleotides not matched to a gene: 9. The CDR3 runs 13 residues. The germline V gene has CDR1 SNHLY and CDR2 FYNNEI.